This TCR beta chain was captured by sequencing in a study of PD-L1 blockade in urothelial cancer. Across the study: Anywhere from 0 to 3 prior chemotherapy regimens had been received by patients. Notes on the study in general: Below-median blood TCR clonality before treatment forecast better survival.

Within the sample, this clone is large (0.1 to 1%). Its antigen is undetermined. Patients' cancers were locally advanced or metastatic urothelial carcinomas. Sampling of each patient yielded between 1 and 8 specimens, collected pretreatment and on-treatment. The table came from immunoSEQ multiplex PCR; TCRdb's copy has only in-frame clones and leaves some out. The sample consists of some 15,000 clones, 88% of them appearing once. The sample in question was PBMCs, obtained around atezolizumab (anti-PD-L1) treatment. This clonotype was obtained from a man aged 65 to 85 with urothelial cancer.

The CDR3: CSVHTGAGEAFF. The CDR3 nucleotides are TGCAGCGTACATACAGGGGCAGGTGAAGCTTTCTTT. V and J are TRBV29-1 and TRBJ1-1, with 7 bases that match TRBD1. Unmatched junction bases numbered 8, after V lost 6 bases and J lost 7 bases. The V gene's germline CDR1 is SQVTM and CDR2 ANQGSEA. CDR3 length equals 12 residues. Using reference TRBV29-1 and TRBJ1-1 for the parts outside the CDR3, the full variable domain is SAVISQKPSRDICQRGTSLTIQCQVDSQVTMMFWYRQQPGQSLTLIATANQGSEATYESGFVIDKFPISRPNLTFSTLTVSNMSPEDSSIYLCSVHTGAGEAFFGQGTRLTVV.